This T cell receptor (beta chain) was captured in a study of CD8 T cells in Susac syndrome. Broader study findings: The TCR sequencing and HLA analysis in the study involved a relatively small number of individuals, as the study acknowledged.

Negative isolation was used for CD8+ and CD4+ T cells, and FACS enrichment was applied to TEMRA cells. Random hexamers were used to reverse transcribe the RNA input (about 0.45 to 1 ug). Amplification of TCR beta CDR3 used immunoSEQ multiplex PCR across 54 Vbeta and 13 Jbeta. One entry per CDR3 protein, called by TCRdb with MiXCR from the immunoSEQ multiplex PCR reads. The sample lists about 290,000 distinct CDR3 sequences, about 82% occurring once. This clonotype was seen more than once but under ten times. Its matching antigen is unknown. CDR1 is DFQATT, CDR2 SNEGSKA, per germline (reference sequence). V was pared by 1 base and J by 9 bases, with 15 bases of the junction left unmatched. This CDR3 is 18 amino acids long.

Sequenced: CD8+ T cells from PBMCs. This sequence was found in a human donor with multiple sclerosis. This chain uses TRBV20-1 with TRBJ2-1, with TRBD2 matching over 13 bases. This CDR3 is CSARAGATSGRTQGEQFF. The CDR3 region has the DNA TGCAGTGCTAGAGCGGGCGCGACTAGCGGGAGGACTCAGGGTGAGCAGTTCTTC.